This TCR beta chain is drawn from a study of response to subunit inactivated influenza vaccine. Broader study findings: After each seasonal influenza vaccination, few new T cells are recruited, the authors suggested.

The V and J ends lost 4 bases and 5 bases respectively, with 11 bases between them. The CDR3 runs to 13 residues. TCRdb called the RT-PCR reads again in MiXCR, with one record for every CDR3 protein. The table records more than 600,000 distinct CDR3 sequences, roughly 18% of them present only once. The sample holds a few counts of this clonotype. Its antigen remains unknown. The TCR was taken from a man aged 45 to 65 who received an inactivated influenza vaccine. Sequences were derived from PBMCs from blood, sampled about 5 days after vaccination. V is TRBV12-3 or TRBV12-4 and J is TRBJ2-5; no clear D. The DNA for the CDR3 is TGTGCCAGCAGTTCCCTCAGTCGGGAGACCCAGTACTTC. It is translated as CASSSLSRETQYF.